This is a list of T cell receptor beta chains from one sample in a study of cytomegalovirus exposure and HLA in healthy donors. Sequencing used immunoSEQ multiplex PCR; TCRdb keeps in-frame clones, though not all of them. This sample has 100,000 to 150,000 clones; approximately 67% occur once, and the top ten carry more than 1.5%. The sample taken for sequencing was PBMCs. These receptors were taken from a man aged 18 to 30 in good health and CMV-seronegative. CDR3s leave out the opening cysteine and the closing phenylalanine or tryptophan. A row's size may be missing; if present it is once, few, many or a size class.

>NA|TRBJ2-7|TRBV5-1
ASSEGQGEDEQY
>few|TRBJ1-4|TRBV7-9
ASSLQGLNEKLF
>NA|TRBJ1-4|TRBV15
ATGREEKLF
>few|TRBJ2-5|TRBV29-1
SVEYPTEETQY
>NA|TRBJ2-1|TRBV4-1
ASSPVPGTSSYNEQF
>NA|TRBJ1-3|TRBV5-6
ASSLGGQLISGNTIY
>once|TRBJ2-7|TRBV5-1
ASSYPSGRRYEQY
>NA|TRBJ2-1|TRBV27
ASSIGLAENNEQF
>NA|TRBJ1-5|TRBV6-1
ASSVYTGSNQPQH
>NA|TRBJ2-5|TRBV6-5
ASSSVGDIQETQY
>NA|TRBJ2-1|TRBV6-6
ASSYRSEYNEQF
>NA|TRBJ2-7|TRBV18
ASSLVAGLGGYEQY
>NA|TRBJ2-4|TRBV14
ASSQGSSGTGVLAKNIQY
>NA|TRBJ1-2|TRBV19
ASTRGYGYT
>NA|TRBJ2-7|TRBV7-9
ASSSGTSANEQY
>few|TRBJ2-7|TRBV5-5
ASIGPYEQY
>NA|TRBJ2-7|TRBV19
ASSQDRVQEQY
>few|TRBJ2-3|TRBV19
ASSNGQSSTDTQY
>NA|TRBJ1-2|TRBV19
ASSISGRSYT
>once|TRBJ1-6|TRBV6-5
ASSRTGDNSPLH
>NA|TRBJ1-2|TRBV27
ASSLSRAAGYT
>NA|TRBJ1-4|TRBV29-1
SVTGTGGSGGEKLF
>NA|TRBJ1-2|TRBV7-3
ASSFAGYGYT
>NA|TRBJ2-3|TRBV14
ASSLRLARSTDTQY
>NA|NA|TRBV7-9
ASSSGTESPYEQY
>NA|TRBJ1-2|TRBV7-9
ASSSSAPRDNTYGYT
>NA|TRBJ1-3|TRBV28
ASSTLSWSGNTIY
>NA|TRBJ2-7|TRBV25-1
ASRGTGRFESYEQY
>NA|TRBJ2-7|TRBV28
ASSFDTGTGVREQY
>once|TRBJ1-5|TRBV28
ASSLLSRVLGQPQH
>NA|TRBJ1-5|TRBV2
ASSERQGNGQPQH
>once|TRBJ2-5|TRBV6-1
ASTGQGLVKETQY
>few|TRBJ2-7|TRBV6-6
ASSRGTGSYEQY
>NA|TRBJ2-7|TRBV13
ASSSTALAGAREY
>NA|TRBJ1-4|TRBV30
AWSVGGAIDEKLF
>NA|TRBJ2-5|TRBV19
ASSIAGGETQY
>NA|TRBJ1-1|TRBV28
ASSDMNTEAF
>NA|TRBJ2-7|TRBV19
ASTPRTGYEQY
>once|TRBJ2-7|TRBV28
ASSLQGSSYEQY
>NA|TRBJ1-5|TRBV28
ASSLARQGVQPQH
>NA|TRBJ2-5|TRBV20-1
SAIGGEAQY
>few|TRBJ2-1|TRBV6-6
ASSLAGAYNEQF
>NA|TRBJ2-7|TRBV5-1
ASKTGGTGGHEQY
>NA|TRBJ1-2|TRBV7-2
ASSLEITGRLNYGYT
>NA|TRBJ1-3|TRBV30
AWGAGVEGNTIY
>once|TRBJ1-2|TRBV28
ASDRPGGLPSYGYT
>NA|TRBJ2-7|TRBV6-5
ASSYGPSYEQY
>NA|TRBJ2-3|TRBV19
ASSIDRGRTDTQY
>NA|TRBJ2-1|TRBV7-9
ASSLGPRRTAYNEQF
>NA|TRBJ2-3|TRBV5-1
ASSMDRILDTQY
>NA|TRBJ1-5|TRBV29-1
SVGAGSNQPQH
>NA|TRBJ2-3|TRBV6-4
ASSDSWGLGSTDTQY
>few|TRBJ1-2|TRBV25-1
ASSAQGGYGYT
>NA|TRBJ2-1|TRBV6-6
ASTIGLAPSYNEQF
>once|TRBJ2-2|TRBV19
ASISGEMRELF
>once|TRBJ1-5|TRBV7-2
ANSFQGVDQPQH